These 18 T cell receptor beta chains were sequenced from one sample in a study of cytomegalovirus exposure and HLA in healthy donors. Here immunoSEQ multiplex PCR was the method, and the copy in TCRdb shows in-frame clones only, minus some. The sample lists around 300,000 clones, roughly 90% occurring once. Specimen: PBMCs. The origin of the receptors is a woman in her thirties in good health and CMV-seropositive.

The genes are TRBV15 and TRBJ2-3, with 7 bases fitting TRBD2. The CDR3 extends over 17 amino acids. The germline CDR1 and CDR2 sequences are LNHNV and YYDKDF (reference sequence). The V gene end was trimmed by 4 bases and the J gene end by 4 bases; junction bases not matched to a gene: 14. The CDR3 here is CATSNRTSVMLSDTQYF. DNA for the CDR3: TGTGCCACCAGCAATCGCACTAGCGTGATGTTATCAGATACGCAGTATTTT.

V gene TRBV5-1 combines with J gene TRBJ2-5, with D perhaps TRBD2 (5 bases). Deletions cut 5 bases from V and 5 bases from J, with 13 bases between. This CDR3 is 13 amino acids long. Germline CDR1 is SGHRS and CDR2 is YFSETQ. The CDR3 DNA reads TGCGCCAGCAGAATAGGGTGGGAGGAGACCCAGTACTTC. Translated, it gives CASRIGWEETQYF.

The chain employs TRBV5-1 and TRBJ1-2; no firm D call. Germline lookup yields CDR1 SGHRS and CDR2 YFSETQ. Trimming left V 6 bases short and J 3 bases short, with 18 bases between. The CDR3 is made up of 15 amino acids. This CDR3 is CASKDVGGFDYGYTF. The DNA for the CDR3 is TGCGCCAGCAAGGACGTGGGAGGCTTCGACTATGGCTACACCTTC.

This clone was recorded many times. The CDR3 DNA reads as TGTGCCAGCAGCTTAGAGGGCAGGGGGTCCGACTACGAGCAGTACTTC. Translating gives CASSLEGRGSDYEQYF. The chain combines TRBV11-2 with TRBJ2-7, with TRBD1 matching over 7 bases. The CDR3 contains 16 residues. V lost 0 bases, J lost 3 bases, and 8 bases stayed unmatched. Germline-derived CDR1 and CDR2 are SGHAT and FQNNGV. Drawing the rest from reference TRBV11-2 and TRBJ2-7, the complete variable domain is EAGVAQSPRYKIIEKRQSVAFWCNPISGHATLYWYQQILGQGPKLLIQFQNNGVVDDSQLPKDRFSAERLKGVDSTLKIQPAKLEDSAVYLCASSLEGRGSDYEQYFGPGTRLTVT.

The genes are TRBV7-2 and TRBJ2-7, with a possible D match to TRBD2 (6 bases). The CDR3 runs to 13 residues. Germline CDR1 is SGHTA and CDR2 is FQGNSA. With 6 bases removed from V and 1 base from J, the gap between germline ends came to 10 bases. The CDR3 DNA sequence: TGTGCCAGCAGAATGGGACTTTCCTACGAGCAGTACTTC. It encodes CASRMGLSYEQYF.

V is TRBV2 and J is TRBJ1-5; TRBD1 matches at 7 bases. The CDR3 runs to 14 residues. CDR1 and CDR2 from the germline V gene are SNHLY and FYNNEI. The V segment lost 7 bases and the J segment 1 base; nucleotides outside the gene matches: 4. The CDR3 DNA reads as TGTGCCAGCACCGACAGGGTGAGCAATCAGCCCCAGCATTTT. Translated: CASTDRVSNQPQHF.

The chain recombines TRBV27 with TRBJ1-1; no firm D call. The CDR3 sequence is 14 residues long. Germline lookup yields CDR1 MNHEY and CDR2 SMNVEV (reference sequence). The V end was cut by 6 bases, the J end by 1 base, with 12 bases between. The CDR3 sequence is CASSPKGRNTEAFF. The CDR3 DNA follows: TGTGCCAGCAGCCCGAAGGGCAGGAACACTGAAGCTTTCTTT.

This chain links TRBV27 with TRBJ2-7; D is possibly TRBD1 (6 bases). Germline V gene data show CDR1 as MNHEY and CDR2 as SMNVEV (reference sequence). Trimming took off 8 bases at V and 0 bases at J, with 17 bases between the two ends. The length of the CDR3 is 15 residues. Here the CDR3 reads CASSARGPSSYEQYF. The CDR3 DNA reads as TGTGCCAGCTCCGCCAGGGGCCCAAGCTCCTACGAGCAGTACTTC.

The V gene is TRBV6-1, the J gene TRBJ2-3; maybe TRBD1 (5 bases). Germline loops: CDR1 MNHNS, CDR2 SASEGT. V gave up 8 bases and J gave up 0 bases, with 15 bases separating them. The length of the CDR3 is 15 residues. The CDR3 is CASSGRAPSTDTQYF. The CDR3 bases are TGTGCCAGCTCTGGCAGGGCCCCTAGCACAGATACGCAGTATTTT.

The gene calls are TRBV4-2 and TRBJ1-1; TRBD1 is a possible D gene (6 bases). V gave up 5 bases and J gave up 1 base, with 20 bases separating them. Germline lookup yields CDR1 LGHNA and CDR2 YNFKEQ. The CDR3 is 17 residues long. CDR3 coding DNA: TGTGCCAGCAGCGAGCGTGGGGGGGCAAGCCAGAACACTGAAGCTTTCTTT. This translates into CASSERGGASQNTEAFF.

J is TRBJ1-4 and V is TRBV27; D unclear. Germline V lookup: CDR1 MNHEY, CDR2 SMNVEV (reference sequence). The CDR3 is 12 residues long. V shed 5 bases and J shed 10 bases, with 11 bases lying between them. CDR3 amino acids: CASSRPEGKLFF. DNA for the CDR3: TGTGCCAGCAGTCGCCCTGAGGGAAAACTGTTTTTT.

The J gene is TRBJ2-7, the V gene TRBV19, with 7 bases lining up with TRBD2. The CDR3 length is 12 residues. The germline V gene has CDR1 LNHDA and CDR2 SQIVND (reference sequence). The ends lost 9 bases at V and 0 bases at J; junction bases unmatched: 2. CDR3 sequence (DNA): TGTGCCAGCACTAGCGCCTCCTACGAGCAGTACTTC. Amino acid sequence: CASTSASYEQYF.

V is TRBV5-6 and J is TRBJ2-3; 10 nucleotides line up with TRBD2. The V gene's germline CDR1 is SGHDT and CDR2 YYEEEE. The trim removed 4 bases at V and 3 bases at J, leaving 8 bases unmatched. This CDR3 comprises 16 residues. The CDR3 loop is CASSAGTSAITDTQYF. The CDR3 DNA sequence: TGTGCCAGCAGCGCCGGGACTAGCGCCATAACAGATACGCAGTATTTT.

This clone was seen once. V is TRBV7-6 and J is TRBJ1-1, with D uncertain. V was trimmed by 1 base and J by 5 bases, leaving 8 bases between them. The CDR3 covers 13 residues. Germline-derived CDR1 and CDR2 are SGHVS and FNYEAQ. CDR3 residues: CASSLGSGTEAFF. DNA for the CDR3: TGTGCCAGCAGCTTAGGTTCGGGGACTGAAGCTTTCTTT.

The V gene is TRBV27, the J gene TRBJ2-3; weak D call: TRBD1 (5 bases). The CDR3 is 13 amino acids. Trimming pared 9 bases from V and 0 bases from J, leaving 10 bases between. Germline-derived CDR1 and CDR2 are MNHEY and SMNVEV (reference sequence). CDR3 residues: CASAGHSTDTQYF. The CDR3 bases are TGTGCCAGTGCAGGGCACAGCACAGATACGCAGTATTTT.

The chain carries TRBV11-2 and TRBJ2-1, with 8 bases identical to TRBD1. CDR1 and CDR2 from the germline V gene are SGHAT and FQNNGV. J gave up 0 bases and V 5 bases, and 3 bases lay outside the gene matches. CDR3 length: 15 residues. In nucleotides, the CDR3 is TGTGCCAGCAGCGTGGGACAGGTCTCCTACAATGAGCAGTTCTTC. Its translation is CASSVGQVSYNEQFF.

The V gene is TRBV2, the J gene TRBJ2-7; tentative D call: TRBD2 (6 bases). With 5 bases removed from V and 0 bases from J, the gap between germline ends came to 11 bases. Germline V lookup: CDR1 SNHLY, CDR2 FYNNEI. This CDR3 has 14 residues. CDR3: CASSPRGSSYEQYF. CDR3 nucleotides: TGTGCCAGCAGTCCCCGGGGGAGCTCCTACGAGCAGTACTTC.

The V and J genes are TRBV5-5 and TRBJ2-3, with TRBD1 as a possible D gene (5 bases). V was trimmed by 1 base and J by 6 bases, leaving 15 bases between them. Germline CDR1 reads SGHKS; CDR2 reads YYEKEE (reference sequence). The CDR3 spans 15 residues. Here the CDR3 DNA reads TGTGCCAGCAGCTTGTTCAGGGATAGGGGTGATACGCAGTATTTT. This sequence encodes CASSLFRDRGDTQYF.